This entry is about one T cell receptor beta chain. The entry originates in a study of blood T cell repertoires in COVID-19. Some clones are missing from TCRdb's copy, which holds only in-frame ones; the method was immunoSEQ multiplex PCR. The profile shows 80,000 to 100,000 clones, roughly 80% of them singletons. The material sequenced was peripheral blood. The sequence was collected from a man in his fifties or sixties who had recovered from COVID-19.

In nucleotides, the CDR3 is TGTGCCAGTAGTATAACAGCGGGTACTCTCACAGATACGCAGTATTTT. Protein: CASSITAGTLTDTQYF. The rearrangement uses TRBV19 and TRBJ2-3, with a possible D match to TRBD2 (6 bases). Trimming stripped 2 bases from V and 2 bases from J, with 14 bases between. Per the germline V gene, CDR1 is LNHDA and CDR2 is SQIVND (reference sequence). The CDR3 is 16 amino acids.